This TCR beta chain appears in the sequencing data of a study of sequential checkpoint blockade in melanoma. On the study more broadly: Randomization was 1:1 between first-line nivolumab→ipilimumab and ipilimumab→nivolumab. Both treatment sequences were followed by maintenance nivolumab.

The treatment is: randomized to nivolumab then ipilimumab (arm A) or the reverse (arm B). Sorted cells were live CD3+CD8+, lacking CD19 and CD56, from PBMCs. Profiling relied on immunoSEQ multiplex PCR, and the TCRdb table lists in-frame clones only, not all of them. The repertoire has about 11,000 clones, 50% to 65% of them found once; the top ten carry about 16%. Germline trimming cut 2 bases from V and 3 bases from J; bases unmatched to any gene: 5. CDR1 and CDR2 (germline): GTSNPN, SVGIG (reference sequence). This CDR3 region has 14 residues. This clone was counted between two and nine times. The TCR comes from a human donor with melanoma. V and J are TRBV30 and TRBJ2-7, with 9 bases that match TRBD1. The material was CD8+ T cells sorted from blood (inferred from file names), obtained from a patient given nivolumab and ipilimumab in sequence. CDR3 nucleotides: TGTGCCTGGAGTACCGGGACAGGGAGCTACGAGCAGTACTTC. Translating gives CAWSTGTGSYEQYF. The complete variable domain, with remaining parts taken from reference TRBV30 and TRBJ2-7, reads SQTIHQWPATLVQPVGSPLSLECTVEGTSNPNLYWYRQAAGRGLQLLFYSVGIGQISSEVPQNLSASRPQDRQFILSSKKLLLSDSGFYLCAWSTGTGSYEQYFGPGTRLTVT.